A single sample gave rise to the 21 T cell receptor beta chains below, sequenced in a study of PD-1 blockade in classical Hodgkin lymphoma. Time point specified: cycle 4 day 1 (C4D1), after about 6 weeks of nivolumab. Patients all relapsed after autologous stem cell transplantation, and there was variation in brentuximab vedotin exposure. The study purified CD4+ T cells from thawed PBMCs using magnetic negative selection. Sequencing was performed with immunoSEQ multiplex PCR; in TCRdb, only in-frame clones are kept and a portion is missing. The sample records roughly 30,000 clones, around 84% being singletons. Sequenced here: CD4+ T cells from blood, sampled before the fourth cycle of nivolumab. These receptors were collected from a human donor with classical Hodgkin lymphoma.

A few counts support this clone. This CDR3 reads CASSIAGREPQHF. The DNA for the CDR3 is TGTGCCAGTAGTATAGCGGGACGGGAGCCCCAGCATTTT. The V and J genes are TRBV19 and TRBJ1-5; a weak D match, TRBD1 (5 bases). Germline V gene sequence: CDR1 LNHDA, CDR2 SQIVND (reference sequence). Trimming stripped 1 base from V and 8 bases from J, with 9 bases between. This CDR3 spans 13 amino acids.

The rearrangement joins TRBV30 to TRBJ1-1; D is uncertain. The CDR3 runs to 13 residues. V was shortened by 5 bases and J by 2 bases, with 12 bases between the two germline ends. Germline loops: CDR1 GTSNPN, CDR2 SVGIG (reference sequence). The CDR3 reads CAWFAGTNTEAFF. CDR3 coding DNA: TGTGCCTGGTTCGCGGGTACTAACACTGAAGCTTTCTTT.

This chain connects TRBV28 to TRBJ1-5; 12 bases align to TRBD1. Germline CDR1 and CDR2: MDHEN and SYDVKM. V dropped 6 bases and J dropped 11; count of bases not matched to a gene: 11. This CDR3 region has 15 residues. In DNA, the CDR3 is TGTGCCAGCAGACTCCCGGGACAGGGGGCTTGGTCCCAGCATTTT. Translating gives CASRLPGQGAWSQHF.

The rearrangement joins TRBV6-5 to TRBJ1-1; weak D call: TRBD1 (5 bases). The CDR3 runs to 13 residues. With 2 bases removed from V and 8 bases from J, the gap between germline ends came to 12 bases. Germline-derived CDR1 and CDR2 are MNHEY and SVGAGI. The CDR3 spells CASSYGQGREAFF. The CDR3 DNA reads TGTGCCAGCAGTTACGGGCAGGGCAGGGAAGCTTTCTTT.

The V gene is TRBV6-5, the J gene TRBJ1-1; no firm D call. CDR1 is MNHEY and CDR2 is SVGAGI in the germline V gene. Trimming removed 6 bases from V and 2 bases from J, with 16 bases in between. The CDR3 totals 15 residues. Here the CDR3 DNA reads TGTGCCAGCAGCCCCAGGCCTTACCCCAACACTGAAGCTTTCTTT. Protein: CASSPRPYPNTEAFF.

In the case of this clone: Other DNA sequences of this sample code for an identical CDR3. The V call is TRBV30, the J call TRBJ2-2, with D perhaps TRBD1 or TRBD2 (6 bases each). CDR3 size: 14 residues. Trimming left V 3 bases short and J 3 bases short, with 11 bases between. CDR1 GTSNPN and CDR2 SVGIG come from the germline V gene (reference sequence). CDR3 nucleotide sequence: TGTGCCTGGAGGGGGGGCAGGTACACCGGGGAGCTGTTTTTT. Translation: CAWRGGRYTGELFF.

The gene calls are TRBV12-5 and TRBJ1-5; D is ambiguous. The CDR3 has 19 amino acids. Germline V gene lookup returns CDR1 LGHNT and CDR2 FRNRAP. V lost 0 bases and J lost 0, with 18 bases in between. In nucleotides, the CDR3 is TGTGCTAGTGGTTTGGTAATCAATTCTGGGGTTGGTAGCAATCAGCCCCAGCATTTT. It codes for CASGLVINSGVGSNQPQHF.

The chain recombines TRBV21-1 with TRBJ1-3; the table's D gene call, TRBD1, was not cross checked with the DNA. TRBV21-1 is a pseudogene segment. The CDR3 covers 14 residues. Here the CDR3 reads CASSFRDSGNTIYF. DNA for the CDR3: TGTGCCAGCAGCTTCAGGGACAGTGGAAACACCATATATTTT.

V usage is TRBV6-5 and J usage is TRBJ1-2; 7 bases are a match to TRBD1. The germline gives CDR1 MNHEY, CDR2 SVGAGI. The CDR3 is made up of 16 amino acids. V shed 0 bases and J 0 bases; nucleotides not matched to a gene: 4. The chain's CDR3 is CASSYSSTGPNYGYTF. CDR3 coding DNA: TGTGCCAGCAGTTACTCGTCGACAGGGCCTAACTATGGCTACACCTTC.

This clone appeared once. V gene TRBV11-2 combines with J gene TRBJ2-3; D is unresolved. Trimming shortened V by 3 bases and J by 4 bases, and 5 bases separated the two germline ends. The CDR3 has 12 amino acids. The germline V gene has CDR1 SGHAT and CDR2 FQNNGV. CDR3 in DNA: TGTGCCAGCAGCTTGGGCCCAGATACGCAGTATTTT. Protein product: CASSLGPDTQYF. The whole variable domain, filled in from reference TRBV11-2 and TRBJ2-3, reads EAGVAQSPRYKIIEKRQSVAFWCNPISGHATLYWYQQILGQGPKLLIQFQNNGVVDDSQLPKDRFSAERLKGVDSTLKIQPAKLEDSAVYLCASSLGPDTQYFGPGTRLTVL.

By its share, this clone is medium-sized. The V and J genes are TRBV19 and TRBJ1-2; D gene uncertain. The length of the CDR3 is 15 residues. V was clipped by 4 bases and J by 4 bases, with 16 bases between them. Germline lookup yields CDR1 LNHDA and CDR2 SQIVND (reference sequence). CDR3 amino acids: CASSSPKGALYGYTF. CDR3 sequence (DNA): TGTGCCAGTAGTAGCCCAAAGGGCGCTCTCTATGGCTACACCTTC.

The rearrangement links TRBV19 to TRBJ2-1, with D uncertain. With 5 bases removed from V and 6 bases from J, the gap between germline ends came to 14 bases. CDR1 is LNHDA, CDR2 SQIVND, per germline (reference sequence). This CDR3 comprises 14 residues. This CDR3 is CASSPDQVINEQFF. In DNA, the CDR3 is TGTGCCAGTAGTCCCGATCAGGTTATCAATGAGCAGTTCTTC.

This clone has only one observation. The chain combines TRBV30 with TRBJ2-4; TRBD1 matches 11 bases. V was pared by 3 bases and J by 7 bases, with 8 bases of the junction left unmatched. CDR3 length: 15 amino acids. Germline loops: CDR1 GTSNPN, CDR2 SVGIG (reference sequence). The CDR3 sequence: CAWSADRGLGNIQYF. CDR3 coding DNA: TGTGCCTGGAGCGCGGACAGGGGGCTAGGTAACATTCAGTACTTC.

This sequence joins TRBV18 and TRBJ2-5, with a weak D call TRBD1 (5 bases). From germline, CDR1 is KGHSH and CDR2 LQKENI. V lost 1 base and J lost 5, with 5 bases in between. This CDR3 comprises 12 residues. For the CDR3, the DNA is TGTGCCAGCTCACCACAGGGGGAGACCCAGTACTTC. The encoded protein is CASSPQGETQYF.

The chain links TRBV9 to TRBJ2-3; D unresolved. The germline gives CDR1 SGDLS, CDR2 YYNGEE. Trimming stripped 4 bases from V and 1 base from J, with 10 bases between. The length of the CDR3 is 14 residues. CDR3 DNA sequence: TGTGCCAGCAGCCCTTTTCCCCGCACAGATACGCAGTATTTT. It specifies CASSPFPRTDTQYF.

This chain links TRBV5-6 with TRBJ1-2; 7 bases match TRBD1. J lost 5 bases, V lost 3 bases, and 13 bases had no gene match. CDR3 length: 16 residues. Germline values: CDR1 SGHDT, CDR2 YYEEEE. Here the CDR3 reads CASSSYSWTGGYGYTF. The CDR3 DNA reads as TGTGCCAGCAGCTCCTACTCTTGGACAGGCGGTTATGGCTACACCTTC.

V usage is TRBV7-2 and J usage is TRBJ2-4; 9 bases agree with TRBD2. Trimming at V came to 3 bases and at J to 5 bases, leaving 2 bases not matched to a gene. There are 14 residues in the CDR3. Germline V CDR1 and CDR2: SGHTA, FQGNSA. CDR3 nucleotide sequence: TGTGCCAGCAGCTTTAGCGGGGGAGAAAACATTCAGTACTTC. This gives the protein CASSFSGGENIQYF.

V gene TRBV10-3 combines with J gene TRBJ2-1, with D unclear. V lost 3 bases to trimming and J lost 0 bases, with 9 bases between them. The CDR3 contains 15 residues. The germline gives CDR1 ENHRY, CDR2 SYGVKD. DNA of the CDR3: TGTGCCATCAGTGACGGGTCGAGCTCCTACAATGAGCAGTTCTTC. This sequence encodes CAISDGSSSYNEQFF.

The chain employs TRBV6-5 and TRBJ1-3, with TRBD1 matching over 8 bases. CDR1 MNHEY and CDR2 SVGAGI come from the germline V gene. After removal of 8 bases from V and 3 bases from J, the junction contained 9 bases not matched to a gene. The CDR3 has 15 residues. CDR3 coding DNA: TGTGCCAGCGGGATTCCAGGGGGCTTTGGAAACACCATATATTTT. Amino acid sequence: CASGIPGGFGNTIYF.

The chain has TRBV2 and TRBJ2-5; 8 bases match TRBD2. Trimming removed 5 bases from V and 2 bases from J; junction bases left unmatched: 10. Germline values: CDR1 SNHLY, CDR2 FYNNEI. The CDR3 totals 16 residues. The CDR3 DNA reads TGTGCCAGCAGTCCCCTGATGTTAGCGGGACAAGAGACCCAGTACTTC. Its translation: CASSPLMLAGQETQYF.

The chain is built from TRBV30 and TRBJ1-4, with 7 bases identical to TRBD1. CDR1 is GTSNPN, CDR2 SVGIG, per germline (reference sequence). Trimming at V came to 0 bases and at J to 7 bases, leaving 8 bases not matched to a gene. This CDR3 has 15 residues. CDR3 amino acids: CAWSVWRGLGEKLFF. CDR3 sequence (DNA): TGTGCCTGGAGTGTTTGGAGGGGGCTGGGTGAAAAACTGTTTTTT. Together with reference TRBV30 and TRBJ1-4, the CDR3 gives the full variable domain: SQTIHQWPATLVQPVGSPLSLECTVEGTSNPNLYWYRQAAGRGLQLLFYSVGIGQISSEVPQNLSASRPQDRQFILSSKKLLLSDSGFYLCAWSVWRGLGEKLFFGSGTQLSVL.